The TCR beta chain described here comes from a study of T cells in Graves' hyperthyroidism and ophthalmopathy. Study observations and caveats: Progression to ophthalmopathy was predicted a median of 6.5 months early.

RNA transcripts served as the template for amplifying TCR beta CDR3 regions. When the TCR CDR3 underwent first-round RT-PCR, the HTBI primer set was used. TCRdb re-called the multiplex PCR reads with MiXCR, one entry per CDR3 protein. Altogether under 400,000 distinct CDR3 sequences are present, over 11% being singletons, with the ten largest covering approximately 10%. In the case of this clonotype: Its antigen is undetermined.

Stability of Graves' hyperthyroidism was defined as absent ophthalmopathy progression within 18 months. Patients aged 18 to 65 with hyperthyroidism were newly diagnosed, with duration under 2 months. Diagnoses were established using clinical symptoms, serum thyroxine and TRAb, thyroid ultrasound and orbital computed tomography. The germline V gene encodes CDR1 DFQATT and CDR2 SNEGSKA (reference sequence). J lost 4 bases, V lost 6 bases, and 4 bases had no gene match. The CDR3 spans 13 residues. This clonotype was sampled from a woman aged 55-70 years with Graves' hyperthyroidism. This chain uses TRBV20-1 with TRBJ2-4; 9 nucleotides agree with TRBD2. Sequencing was carried out using blood. CDR3 protein: CSAKLAGKNIQYF. The DNA for the CDR3 is TGCAGTGCAAAGCTAGCGGGGAAAAACATTCAGTACTTC.